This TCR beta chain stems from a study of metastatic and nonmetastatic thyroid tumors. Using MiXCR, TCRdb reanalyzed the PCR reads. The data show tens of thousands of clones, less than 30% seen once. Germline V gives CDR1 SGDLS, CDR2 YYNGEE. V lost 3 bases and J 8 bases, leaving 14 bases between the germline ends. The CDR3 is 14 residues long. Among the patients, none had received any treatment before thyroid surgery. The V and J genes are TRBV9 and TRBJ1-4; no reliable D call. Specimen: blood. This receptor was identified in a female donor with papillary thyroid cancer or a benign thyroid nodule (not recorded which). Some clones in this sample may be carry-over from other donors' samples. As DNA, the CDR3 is TGTGCCAGCAGCGAGGCCGGTACATGGGAAAAACTGTTTTTT. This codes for CASSEAGTWEKLFF. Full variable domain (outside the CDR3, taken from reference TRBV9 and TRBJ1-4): DSGVTQTPKHLITATGQRVTLRCSPRSGDLSVYWYQQSLDQGLQFLIQYYNGEERAKGNILERFSAQQFPDLHSELNLSSLELGDSALYFCASSEAGTWEKLFFGSGTQLSVL.